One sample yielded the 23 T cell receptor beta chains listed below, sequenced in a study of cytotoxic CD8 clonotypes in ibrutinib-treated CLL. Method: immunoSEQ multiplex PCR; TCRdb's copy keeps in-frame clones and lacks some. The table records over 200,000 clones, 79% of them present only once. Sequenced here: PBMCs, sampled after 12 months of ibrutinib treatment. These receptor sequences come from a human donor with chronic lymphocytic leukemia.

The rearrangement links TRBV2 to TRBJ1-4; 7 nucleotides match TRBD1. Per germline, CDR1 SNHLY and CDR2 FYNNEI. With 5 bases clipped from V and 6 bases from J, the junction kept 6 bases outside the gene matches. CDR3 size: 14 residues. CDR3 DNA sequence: TGTGCCAGCAGTACTACAGGGGAATATGAAAAACTGTTTTTT. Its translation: CASSTTGEYEKLFF.

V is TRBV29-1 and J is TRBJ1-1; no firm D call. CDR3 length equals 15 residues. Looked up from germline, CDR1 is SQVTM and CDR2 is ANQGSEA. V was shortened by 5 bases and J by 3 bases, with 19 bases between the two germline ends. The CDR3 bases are TGCAGCGTTAAGGTCCACCTCTCGACCTACACTGAAGCTTTCTTT. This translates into CSVKVHLSTYTEAFF.

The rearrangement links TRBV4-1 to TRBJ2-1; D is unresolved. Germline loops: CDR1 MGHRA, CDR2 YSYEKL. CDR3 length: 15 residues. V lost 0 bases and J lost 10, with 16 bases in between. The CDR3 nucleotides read TGCGCCAGCAGCCAAGAAGGTTCGAGTTTAGGGGAGCAGTTCTTC. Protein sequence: CASSQEGSSLGEQFF.

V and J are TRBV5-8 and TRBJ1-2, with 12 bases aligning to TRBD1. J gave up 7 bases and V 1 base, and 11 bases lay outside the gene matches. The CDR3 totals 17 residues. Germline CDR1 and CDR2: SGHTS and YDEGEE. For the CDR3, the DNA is TGTGCCAGCAGCTTGTCGGGGACAGGGGGCTCGTCGGGTGGCTACACCTTC. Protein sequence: CASSLSGTGGSSGGYTF.

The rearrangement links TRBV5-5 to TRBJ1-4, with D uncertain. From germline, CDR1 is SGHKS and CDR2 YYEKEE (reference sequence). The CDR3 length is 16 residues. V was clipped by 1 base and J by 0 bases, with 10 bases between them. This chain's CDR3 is CASSLSGFSTNEKLFF. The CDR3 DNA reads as TGTGCCAGCAGCTTGAGCGGGTTCTCAACTAATGAAAAACTGTTTTTT.

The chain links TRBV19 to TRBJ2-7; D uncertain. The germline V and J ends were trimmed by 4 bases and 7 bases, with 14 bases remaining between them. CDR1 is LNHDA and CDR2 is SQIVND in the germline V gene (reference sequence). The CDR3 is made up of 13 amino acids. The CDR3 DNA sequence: TGTGCCAGTAGTACCTCAATGGGTGGAGAGCAGTACTTC. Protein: CASSTSMGGEQYF. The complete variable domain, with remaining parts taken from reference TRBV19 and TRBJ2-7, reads DGGITQSPKYLFRKEGQNVTLSCEQNLNHDAMYWYRQDPGQGLRLIYYSQIVNDFQKGDIAEGYSVSREKKESFPLTVTSAQKNPTAFYLCASSTSMGGEQYFGPGTRLTVT.

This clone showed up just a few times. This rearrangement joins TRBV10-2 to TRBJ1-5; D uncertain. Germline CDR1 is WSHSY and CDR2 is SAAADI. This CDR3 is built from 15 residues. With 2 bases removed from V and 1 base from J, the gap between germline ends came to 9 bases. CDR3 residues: CASSEEGGSNQPQHF. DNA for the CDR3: TGCGCCAGCAGTGAGGAGGGCGGGAGCAATCAGCCCCAGCATTTT.

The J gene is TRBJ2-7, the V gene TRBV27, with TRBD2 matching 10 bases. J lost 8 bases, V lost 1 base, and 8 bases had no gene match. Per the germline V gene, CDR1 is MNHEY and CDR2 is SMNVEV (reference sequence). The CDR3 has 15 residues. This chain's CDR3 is CASSLWLAGESKQYF. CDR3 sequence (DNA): TGTGCCAGCAGTTTATGGCTAGCGGGAGAGTCGAAGCAGTACTTC.

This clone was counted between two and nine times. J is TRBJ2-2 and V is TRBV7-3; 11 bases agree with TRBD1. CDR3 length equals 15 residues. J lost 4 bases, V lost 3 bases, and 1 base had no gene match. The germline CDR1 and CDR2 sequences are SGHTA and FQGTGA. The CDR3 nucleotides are TGTGCCAGCAGCTTCGGGACAGGGGGCACCGGGGAGCTGTTTTTT. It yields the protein CASSFGTGGTGELFF.

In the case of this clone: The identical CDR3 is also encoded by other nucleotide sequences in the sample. The CDR3 DNA is TGCGCCAGCAGCTTGGCCCCCGCGGGGGGGGACAATGAGCAGTTCTTC. Amino acid sequence: CASSLAPAGGDNEQFF. The V gene is TRBV5-1, the J gene TRBJ2-1, with 9 positions matching TRBD2. Trimming at V came to 0 bases and at J to 5 bases, leaving 6 bases not matched to a gene. This CDR3 is built from 16 residues. Germline V lookup: CDR1 SGHRS, CDR2 YFSETQ.

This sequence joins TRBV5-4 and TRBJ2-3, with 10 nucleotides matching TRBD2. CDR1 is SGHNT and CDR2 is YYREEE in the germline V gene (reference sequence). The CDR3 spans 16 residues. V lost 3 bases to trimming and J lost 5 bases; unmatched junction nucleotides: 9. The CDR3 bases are TGTGCCAGCAGCTCCCTCGGGACTAGCGTTGAAGATACGCAGTATTTT. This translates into CASSSLGTSVEDTQYF.

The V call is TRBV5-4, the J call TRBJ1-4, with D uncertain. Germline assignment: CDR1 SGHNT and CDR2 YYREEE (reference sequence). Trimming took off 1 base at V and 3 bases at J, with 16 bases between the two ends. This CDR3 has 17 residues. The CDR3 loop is CASSLLGPAAPNEKLFF. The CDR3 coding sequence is TGTGCCAGCAGCTTGTTAGGCCCCGCTGCGCCTAATGAAAAACTGTTTTTT.

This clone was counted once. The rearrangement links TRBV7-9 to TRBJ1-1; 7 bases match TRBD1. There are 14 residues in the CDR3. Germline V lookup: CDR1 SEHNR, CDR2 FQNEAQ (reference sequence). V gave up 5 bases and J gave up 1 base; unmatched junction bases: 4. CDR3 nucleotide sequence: TGTGCCAGCAGCCCAAGGACAGGGAACACTGAAGCTTTCTTT. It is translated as CASSPRTGNTEAFF. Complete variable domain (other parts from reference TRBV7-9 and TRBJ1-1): DTGVSQNPRHKITKRGQNVTFRCDPISEHNRLYWYRQTLGQGPEFLTYFQNEAQLEKSRLLSDRFSAERPKGSFSTLEIQRTEQGDSAMYLCASSPRTGNTEAFFGQGTRLTVV.

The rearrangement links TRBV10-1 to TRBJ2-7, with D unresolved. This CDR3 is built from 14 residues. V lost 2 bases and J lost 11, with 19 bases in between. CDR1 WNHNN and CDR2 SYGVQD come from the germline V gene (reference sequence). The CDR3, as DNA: TGCGCCAGCAGTGAGGGTCACGACTTGAGCAGGAAGTACTTC. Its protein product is CASSEGHDLSRKYF.

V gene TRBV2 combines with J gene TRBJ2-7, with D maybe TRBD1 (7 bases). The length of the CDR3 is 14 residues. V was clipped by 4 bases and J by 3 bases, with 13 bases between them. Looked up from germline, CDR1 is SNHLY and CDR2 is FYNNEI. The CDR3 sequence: CASSGRGVGYEQYF. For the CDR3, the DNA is TGTGCCAGCAGTGGCAGGGGGGTAGGCTACGAGCAGTACTTC.

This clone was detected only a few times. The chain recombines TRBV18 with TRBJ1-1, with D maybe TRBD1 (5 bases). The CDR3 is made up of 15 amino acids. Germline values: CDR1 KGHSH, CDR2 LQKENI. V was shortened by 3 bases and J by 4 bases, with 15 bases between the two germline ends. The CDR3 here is CASSPTMDGTTEAFF. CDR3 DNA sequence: TGTGCCAGCTCACCGACTATGGACGGGACCACTGAAGCTTTCTTT.

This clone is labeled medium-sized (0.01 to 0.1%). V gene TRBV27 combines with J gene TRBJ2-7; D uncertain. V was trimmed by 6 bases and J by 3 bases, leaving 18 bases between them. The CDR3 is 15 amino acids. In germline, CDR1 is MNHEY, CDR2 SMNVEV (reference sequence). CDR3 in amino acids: CASSPEGGSGYEQYF. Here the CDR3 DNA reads TGTGCCAGCAGCCCCGAAGGTGGATCGGGCTACGAGCAGTACTTC.

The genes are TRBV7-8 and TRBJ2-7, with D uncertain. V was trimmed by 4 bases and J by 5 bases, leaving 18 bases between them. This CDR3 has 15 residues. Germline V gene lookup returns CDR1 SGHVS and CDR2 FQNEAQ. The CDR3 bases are TGTGCCAGCAGCTCCCCCGGACCTATTGAAGACGAGCAGTACTTC. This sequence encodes CASSSPGPIEDEQYF.

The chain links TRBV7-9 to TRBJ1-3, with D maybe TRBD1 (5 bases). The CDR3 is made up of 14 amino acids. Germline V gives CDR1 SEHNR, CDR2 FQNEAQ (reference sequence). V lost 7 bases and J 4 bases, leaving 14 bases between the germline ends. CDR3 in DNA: TGTGCCAGCACCACCGGGGGTGGAGGAAACACCATATATTTT. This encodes CASTTGGGGNTIYF.

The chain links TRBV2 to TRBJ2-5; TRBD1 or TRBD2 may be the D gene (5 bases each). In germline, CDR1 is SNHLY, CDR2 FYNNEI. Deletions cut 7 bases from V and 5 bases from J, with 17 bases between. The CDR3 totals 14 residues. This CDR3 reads CASTGDGRSETQYF. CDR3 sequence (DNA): TGTGCCAGCACTGGGGACGGACGGAGCGAGACCCAGTACTTC.

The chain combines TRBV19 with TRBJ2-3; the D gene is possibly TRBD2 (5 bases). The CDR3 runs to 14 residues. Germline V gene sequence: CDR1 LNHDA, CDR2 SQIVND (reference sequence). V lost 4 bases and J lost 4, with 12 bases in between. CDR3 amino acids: CASSTLTRSDTQYF. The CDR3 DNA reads TGTGCCAGTAGTACACTTACTAGATCAGATACGCAGTATTTT. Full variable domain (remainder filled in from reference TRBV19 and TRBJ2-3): DGGITQSPKYLFRKEGQNVTLSCEQNLNHDAMYWYRQDPGQGLRLIYYSQIVNDFQKGDIAEGYSVSREKKESFPLTVTSAQKNPTAFYLCASSTLTRSDTQYFGPGTRLTVL.

CDR3 coding DNA: TGTGCCAGCAGCCAAGGGGGACAGGGGGTTGGCTACACCTTC. Residues: CASSQGGQGVGYTF. This chain uses TRBV4-2 with TRBJ1-2; TRBD1 aligns across 11 bases. The trim removed 1 base at V and 7 bases at J, leaving 2 bases unmatched. This CDR3 comprises 14 residues. Germline V gene lookup returns CDR1 LGHNA and CDR2 YNFKEQ.

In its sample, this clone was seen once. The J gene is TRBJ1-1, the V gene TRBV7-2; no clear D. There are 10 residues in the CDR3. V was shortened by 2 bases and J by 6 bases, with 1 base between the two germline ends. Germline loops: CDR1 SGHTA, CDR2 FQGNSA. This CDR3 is CASSLSEAFF. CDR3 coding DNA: TGTGCCAGCAGCTTATCTGAAGCTTTCTTT.